This T cell receptor (beta chain) was documented in a study of OX40 agonist ivuxolimab in advanced cancers. The wider study: There were three patients with partial responses, one having hepatocellular carcinoma and two cutaneous melanoma.

The protocol was immunoSEQ multiplex PCR, while the TCRdb copy is restricted to in-frame clones and leaves out a portion. In the table there are about 78,000 clones, about 90% of which are singletons. Study-level results: Among the lowest peripheral clonal expansion occurred in 0.1-3.0 mg/kg partial responders. The average count of expanded clones was higher among CD8+ T cells than among CD4+.

As to this clone: Its antigen is unknown.

CDR3 size: 12 residues. Germline lookup yields CDR1 KGHSH and CDR2 LQKENI. V was shortened by 5 bases and J by 6 bases, with 9 bases between the two germline ends. This rearrangement joins TRBV18 to TRBJ2-3; no clear D gene. This clonotype originated in an adult with an advanced solid tumor such as melanoma, head and neck, liver or kidney cancer. The sequenced sample was CD4+ or CD8+ T cells sorted from blood, obtained in a trial of the OX40 agonist ivuxolimab. CDR3 DNA: TGTGCCAGCTCAGGTCTCGCCGATACGCAGTATTTT. Translating it yields CASSGLADTQYF.